These 14 T cell receptor beta chains were all obtained from the same sample, sequenced in a study of PD-L1 blockade in urothelial cancer. Time point given: pretreatment peripheral blood. Profiled with immunoSEQ multiplex PCR; TCRdb holds only in-frame clones, not every one. The data show 40,000 to 55,000 clones, about 88% seen once. Source: PBMCs, taken around atezolizumab (anti-PD-L1) treatment. All receptors derive from a donor at least 40 years old with urothelial cancer.

The chain carries TRBV5-4 and TRBJ1-1, with 7 nucleotides matching TRBD1. The CDR3 is 18 amino acids. V shed 3 bases and J 3 bases; nucleotides not matched to a gene: 17. The germline CDR1 and CDR2 sequences are SGHNT and YYREEE (reference sequence). The CDR3 is CASSSLGQGDHWDTEAFF. In DNA form, the CDR3 reads TGTGCCAGCAGCTCCTTAGGTCAGGGGGACCATTGGGACACTGAAGCTTTCTTT.

The rearrangement links TRBV27 to TRBJ1-2; 9 bases align to TRBD1. The V and J ends lost 3 bases and 7 bases, in that order; junction bases with no gene match: 6. CDR1 MNHEY and CDR2 SMNVEV come from the germline V gene (reference sequence). The CDR3 covers 14 residues. The chain's CDR3 is CASSLHRDRVGYTF. CDR3 sequence (DNA): TGTGCCAGCAGTTTGCACCGGGACAGGGTTGGCTACACCTTC.

The J gene is TRBJ1-5, the V gene TRBV12-2; whether TRBD1, the table's D call, matches the DNA was not checked. TRBV12-2 is described as a pseudogene. This CDR3 comprises 16 residues. As DNA, the CDR3 is TGTGCAAGTCGCCTAGCGGACAGGGTGGGCAATCAGCCCCAGCATTTT. It is translated as CASRLADRVGNQPQHF.

The chain is built from TRBV5-1 and TRBJ2-7, with a tentative D call TRBD1 (5 bases). This CDR3 comprises 14 residues. V shed 2 bases and J shed 3 bases, with 12 bases lying between them. Germline V gene sequence: CDR1 SGHRS, CDR2 YFSETQ. CDR3: CASSFWRQGYEQYF. The CDR3 region has the DNA TGCGCCAGCAGCTTTTGGCGGCAGGGCTACGAGCAGTACTTC.

This rearrangement joins TRBV11-3 to TRBJ2-7; 16 bases are shared with TRBD2. The CDR3 totals 17 residues. The germline CDR1 and CDR2 sequences are SGHNT and YENEEA. V dropped 4 bases and J dropped 6; count of bases not matched to a gene: 9. CDR3 sequence (DNA): TGTGCCAGCAGCTACGGGACTAGCGGGAGGGCTGGGGTCGAGCAGTACTTC. This codes for CASSYGTSGRAGVEQYF.

The chain carries TRBV11-2 and TRBJ2-1, with TRBD2 matching 10 bases. The CDR3 runs 17 residues. Germline V gives CDR1 SGHAT, CDR2 FQNNGV. The V segment lost 4 bases and the J segment 7 bases; nucleotides outside the gene matches: 13. The CDR3 DNA is TGTGCCAGCAGCTCGCAGGCCGGACTAGCGGCGGGGAATGAGCAGTTCTTC. As protein: CASSSQAGLAAGNEQFF.

This clone was observed once. The J gene is TRBJ2-1, the V gene TRBV5-4, with 7 bases identical to TRBD1. CDR3 length: 16 amino acids. The germline V gene encodes CDR1 SGHNT and CDR2 YYREEE (reference sequence). V lost 5 bases, J lost 2 bases, and 10 bases stayed unmatched. This CDR3 reads CASSPTTGAPYNEQFF. In DNA, the CDR3 is TGTGCCAGCAGTCCAACTACAGGGGCCCCCTACAATGAGCAGTTCTTC. Together with reference TRBV5-4 and TRBJ2-1, the CDR3 gives the full variable domain: ETGVTQSPTHLIKTRGQQVTLRCSSQSGHNTVSWYQQALGQGPQFIFQYYREEENGRGNFPPRFSGLQFPNYSSELNVNALELDDSALYLCASSPTTGAPYNEQFFGPGTRLTVL.

The chain employs TRBV21-1 and TRBJ1-3. TRBV21-1 constitutes a pseudogene. The CDR3 has 14 amino acids. CDR3 DNA: TGTGCCAGCAGCAAAGCCCAAGCCCAATGGACCATATATTTT. As protein: CASSKAQAQWTIYF.

The chain has TRBV5-1 and TRBJ2-1, with 9 bases matching TRBD2. Germline lookup yields CDR1 SGHRS and CDR2 YFSETQ. This CDR3 has 17 residues. V lost 0 bases and J lost 7; bases outside the gene matches: 11. The CDR3 region has the DNA TGCGCCAGCAGCTTGGTGGTGGTGGGACTAGCCCCGAATGAGCAGTTCTTC. Translating gives CASSLVVVGLAPNEQFF.

This clone has a handful of counts. The rearrangement links TRBV2 to TRBJ1-1; tentatively, D is TRBD1 (6 bases). CDR1 is SNHLY and CDR2 is FYNNEI in the germline V gene. Trimming left V 5 bases short and J 5 bases short, with 18 bases between. This CDR3 spans 15 amino acids. CDR3 residues: CASSPQGRVGTEAFF. The CDR3 nucleotides read TGTGCCAGCAGTCCTCAGGGGAGGGTGGGGACTGAAGCTTTCTTT.

The V and J genes are TRBV4-1 and TRBJ1-5; TRBD1 might be the D (6 bases). The germline V and J ends were trimmed by 0 bases and 7 bases, with 16 bases remaining between them. Germline CDR1 is MGHRA and CDR2 is YSYEKL. The length of the CDR3 is 16 residues. The CDR3 region is CASSQDPRGSMQPQHF. The CDR3 DNA reads TGCGCCAGCAGCCAAGATCCTAGGGGGTCTATGCAGCCCCAGCATTTT.

This clone showed up just once. The genes are TRBV30 and TRBJ1-5; 8 bases are shared with TRBD1. This CDR3 comprises 15 residues. Trimming removed 0 bases from V and 6 bases from J; junction bases left unmatched: 7. Germline V gene lookup returns CDR1 GTSNPN and CDR2 SVGIG (reference sequence). CDR3 DNA sequence: TGTGCCTGGAGTGTACAGGACAGGGCGTTTCAGCCCCAGCATTTT. Translating it yields CAWSVQDRAFQPQHF.

The V and J genes are TRBV5-1 and TRBJ2-5; 9 nucleotides line up with TRBD2. V lost 0 bases and J lost 2; bases outside the gene matches: 5. Germline V lookup: CDR1 SGHRS, CDR2 YFSETQ. The CDR3 covers 16 residues. The CDR3 protein is CASSLGIAGAQETQYF. The CDR3 DNA reads as TGCGCCAGCAGCTTGGGGATAGCGGGAGCTCAAGAGACCCAGTACTTC.

The chain couples TRBV5-1 to TRBJ2-7; 11 bases are a match to TRBD2. Per germline, CDR1 SGHRS and CDR2 YFSETQ. V lost 4 bases, J lost 7 bases, and 10 bases stayed unmatched. CDR3 length equals 15 residues. The CDR3, as DNA: TGCGCCAGCAGCCCCGGGACTAGCGGCCCCAGGGAGCAGTACTTC. Amino acids: CASSPGTSGPREQYF.